Described below is a single TCR beta chain sequence and its context. Its antigen is not identified. Sample treatment: approximately 9-day PBMC culture with coronavirus spike peptide pools or control peptides (ViraFEST assay). Germline-derived CDR1 and CDR2 are DFQATT and SNEGSKA (reference sequence). The CDR3 sequence is 14 residues long. With 4 bases removed from V and 7 bases from J, the gap between germline ends came to 20 bases. Cultured CD4+ T-cell DNA underwent Oncomine TCR Beta short-read sequencing. TCRdb re-derived calls from the PCR reads in MiXCR, one entry per CDR3 protein. The data hold some 15,000 distinct CDR3 sequences, with approximately 70% observed a single time. This entry is derived from a study of vaccination and CD4 T cells after COVID-19. Study observations and caveats: The median number of SARS-CoV-2-reactive clonotypes increased from roughly 22 to 38, a change that did not reach significance.

V gene TRBV20-1 combines with J gene TRBJ2-7; no definite D call. This TCR was sampled from a human donor who had recovered from COVID-19. The sample comprised CD4+ T cells from blood, cultured in vitro. The DNA for the CDR3 is TGCAGTGCTATGTTGGTGACTCGCCTGAGGGAGCAGTACTTC. This codes for CSAMLVTRLREQYF.